This is a list of T cell receptor beta chains from one sample in a study of HIV-infected patients and healthy controls. TCRdb recomputed calls from the 5' RACE reads with MiXCR, one row per CDR3 protein. The table lists about 2,100 distinct CDR3 sequences, around 13% of them singletons. Sequences were derived from blood, sampled during antiretroviral therapy. The receptors here all came from an adult with HIV infection. CDR3s include the opening cysteine and the closing phenylalanine or tryptophan. Each record gives: CDR3 length, J gene, V gene, D gene, clone size, CDR3 DNA, CDR3 protein. D genes are given only for firm matches. Size values are once, few and many counts, or a class for expanded clones, and some rows have none.

16 TRBJ1-5 TRBV12-3/TRBV12-4 TRBD1 medium-sized TGTGCCAGCAGTTTATGGCAGGGGGCAAGCAATCAGCCCCAGCATTTT CASSLWQGASNQPQHF
14 TRBJ2-7 TRBV11-3 TRBD2 medium-sized TGTGCCAGCAGCCGGCGGGAGGGCTCGTACGAGCAGTACTTC CASSRREGSYEQYF
16 TRBJ2-3 TRBV7-8 TRBD2 medium-sized TGTGCCAGCAGCTTAACTAGCGGGAGATTCGGAGATACGCAGTATTTT CASSLTSGRFGDTQYF
13 TRBJ2-6 TRBV19 NA NA TGTGCCAGTCGCGGGGCTGGGGCCAACGTCCTGACTTTC CASRGAGANVLTF
14 TRBJ2-3 TRBV4-1 NA medium-sized TGCGCCAGCAGCCAAGATGTTGGCACAGATACGCAGTATTTT CASSQDVGTDTQYF
15 TRBJ2-2 TRBV24-1 NA medium-sized TGTGCCACCAGTGATTTTATGTTGGACACCGGGGAGCTGTTTTTT CATSDFMLDTGELFF
15 TRBJ1-1 TRBV19 NA NA TGTGCCAGTAGTAGACATGGTTGGAGTAGCACTGAAGCTTTCTTT CASSRHGWSSTEAFF
13 TRBJ2-3 TRBV19 NA many TGTGCCAGTAGGACGACAGATACAGATACGCAGTATTTT CASRTTDTDTQYF
15 TRBJ1-4 TRBV6-5 NA large TGTGCCAGCAGTTACTCCTCCAGTGCCAATGAAAAACTGTTTTTT CASSYSSSANEKLFF
16 TRBJ1-1 TRBV18 NA once TGTGCCAGCTCACCAACCAGGCAGGGATTTAACACTGAAGCTTTCTTT CASSPTRQGFNTEAFF
12 TRBJ1-2 TRBV27 TRBD1 large TGTGCCGGTTGGGACAGGGACGTTGGCTACACCTTC CAGWDRDVGYTF
13 TRBJ1-1 TRBV29-1 NA medium-sized TGCAGCGTCTGGACAGCCATGAACACTGAAGCTTTCTTT CSVWTAMNTEAFF
13 TRBJ1-5 TRBV20-1 NA medium-sized TGCAGTGCTTCCCCATGGAGAAATCAGCCCCAGCATTTT CSASPWRNQPQHF
15 TRBJ2-5 TRBV6-2/TRBV6-3 TRBD2 medium-sized TGTGCCAGCAGTTCACCGGGACTAGCCTGGGGGACCCAGTACTTC CASSSPGLAWGTQYF
16 TRBJ2-1 TRBV5-1 NA many TGCGCCAGCAGCGATCCAGCGGAAGGCGGATACAATGAGCAGTTCTTC CASSDPAEGGYNEQFF
13 TRBJ2-1 TRBV29-1 NA medium-sized TGCAGCGCCTTGACTGATACGTACTTTGAGCAGTTCTTC CSALTDTYFEQFF
17 TRBJ2-1 TRBV6-6 NA medium-sized TGTGCCAGCAGTTACTCGAGGGTGGCGGTCTCCTACAATGAGCAGTTCTTC CASSYSRVAVSYNEQFF
15 TRBJ2-1 TRBV29-1 TRBD1 medium-sized TGCAGCGTTGGGGAATATGGACAGGGTCACAATGAGCAGTTCTTC CSVGEYGQGHNEQFF
16 TRBJ2-1 TRBV12-5 NA large TGTGCTAGTGGTTTCCCCGAGGGGGGGTTTTACAATGAGCAGTTCTTC CASGFPEGGFYNEQFF
13 TRBJ2-7 TRBV7-8 NA many TGTGCCAGCAGCCTAGGGAGTCTCCACGAGCAGTACTTC CASSLGSLHEQYF
15 TRBJ2-3 TRBV6-4 TRBD2 medium-sized TGTGCCAGCAGTGGAACTAGCGGGAACACAGATACGCAGTATTTT CASSGTSGNTDTQYF
13 TRBJ1-5 TRBV20-1 TRBD1 medium-sized TGCAGTGCCAGACAGGGAAGCAATCAGCCCCAGCATTTT CSARQGSNQPQHF
16 TRBJ1-2 TRBV10-3 NA medium-sized TGTGCCATCAGTGAGACCAGTGGACAGCCTAACTATGGCTACACCTTC CAISETSGQPNYGYTF
16 TRBJ1-2 TRBV5-6 NA medium-sized TGTGCCAGCAGCTTCAGGCCGGACCCGAGTAGATATGGCTACACCTTC CASSFRPDPSRYGYTF
16 TRBJ2-1 TRBV28 NA many TGTGCCAGCAGAAGGGAACAGTTCACGAGTTACAATGAGCAGTTCTTC CASRREQFTSYNEQFF
15 TRBJ1-1 TRBV12-3/TRBV12-4 NA medium-sized TGTGCCAGCAGGCTTGCGAAAGGTATATGGACTGAAGCTTTCTTT CASRLAKGIWTEAFF
16 TRBJ2-1 TRBV3-1 NA NA TGTGCAAGCAGCCAAGTAGAGTTTTACTCCTACAATGAGCAGTTATTC CASSQVEFYSYNEQLF
13 TRBJ2-2 TRBV24-1 TRBD2 medium-sized TGTGCCACAGGTGGACTAGCGGAGGGTCGGCTGTTTTTT CATGGLAEGRLFF
16 TRBJ1-1 TRBV29-1 TRBD1 medium-sized TGCAGCGTTGGGCCCCAGACAGGGGTCGGGAACACTGAAGCTTTCTTT CSVGPQTGVGNTEAFF
16 TRBJ2-2 TRBV7-9 NA NA TGTGCCAGCAGCCCTAGTGTCGGGGCGAACACCGGGGAGCTGTTTTTT CASSPSVGANTGELFF
14 TRBJ1-5 TRBV7-9 NA medium-sized TGTGCCAGTTCGACAGAGAATAGCAATCAGCCCCAGCATTTT CASSTENSNQPQHF